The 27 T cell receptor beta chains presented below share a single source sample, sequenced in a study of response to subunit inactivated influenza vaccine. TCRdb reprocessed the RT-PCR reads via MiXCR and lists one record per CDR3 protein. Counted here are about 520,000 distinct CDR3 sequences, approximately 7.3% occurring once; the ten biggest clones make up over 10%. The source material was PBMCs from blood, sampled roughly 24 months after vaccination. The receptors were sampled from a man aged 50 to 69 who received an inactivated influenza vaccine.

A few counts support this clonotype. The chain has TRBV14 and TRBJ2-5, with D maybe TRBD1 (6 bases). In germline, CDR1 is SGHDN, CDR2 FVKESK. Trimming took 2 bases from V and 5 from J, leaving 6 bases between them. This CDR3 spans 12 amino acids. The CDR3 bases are TGTGCCAGCAGCCAACAGGGGGAGACCCAGTACTTC. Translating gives CASSQQGETQYF.

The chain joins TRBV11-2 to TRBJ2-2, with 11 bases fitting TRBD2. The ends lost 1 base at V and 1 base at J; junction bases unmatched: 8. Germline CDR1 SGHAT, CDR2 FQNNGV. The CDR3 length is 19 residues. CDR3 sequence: CASSLVLASGGMNTGELFF. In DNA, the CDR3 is TGTGCCAGCAGCTTAGTCCTAGCTAGCGGGGGGATGAACACCGGGGAGCTGTTTTTT.

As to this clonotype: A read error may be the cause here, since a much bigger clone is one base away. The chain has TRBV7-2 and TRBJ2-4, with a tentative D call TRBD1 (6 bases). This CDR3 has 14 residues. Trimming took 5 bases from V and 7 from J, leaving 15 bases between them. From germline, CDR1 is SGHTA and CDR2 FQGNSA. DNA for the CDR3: TGTGCCAGCAGCCCACCCAGGGGCCAGAACATTCAGTACTTC. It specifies CASSPPRGQNIQYF.

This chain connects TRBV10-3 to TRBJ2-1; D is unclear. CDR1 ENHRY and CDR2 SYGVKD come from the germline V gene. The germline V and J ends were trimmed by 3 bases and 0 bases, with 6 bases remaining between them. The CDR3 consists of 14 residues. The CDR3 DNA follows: TGTGCCATCAGTGACTTCAGCTCCTACAATGAGCAGTTCTTC. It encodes CAISDFSSYNEQFF.

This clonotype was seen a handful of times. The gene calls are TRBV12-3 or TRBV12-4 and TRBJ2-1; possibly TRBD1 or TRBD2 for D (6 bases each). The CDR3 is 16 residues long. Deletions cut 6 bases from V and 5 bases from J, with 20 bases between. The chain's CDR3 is CASRPRRGVLNNEQFF. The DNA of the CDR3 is TGTGCCAGCAGGCCCCGGAGGGGGGTCCTAAACAATGAGCAGTTCTTC.

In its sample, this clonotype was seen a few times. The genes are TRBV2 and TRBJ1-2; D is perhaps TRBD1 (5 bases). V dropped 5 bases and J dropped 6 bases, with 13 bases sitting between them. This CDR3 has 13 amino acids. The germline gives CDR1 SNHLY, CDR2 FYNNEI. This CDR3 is CASSPQGADGYTF. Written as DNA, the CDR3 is TGTGCCAGCAGTCCTCAGGGAGCTGATGGCTACACCTTC.

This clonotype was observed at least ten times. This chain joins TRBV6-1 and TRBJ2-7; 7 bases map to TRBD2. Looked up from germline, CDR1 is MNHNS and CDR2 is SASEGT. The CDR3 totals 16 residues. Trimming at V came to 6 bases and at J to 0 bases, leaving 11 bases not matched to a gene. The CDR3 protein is CASSPIGTSASYEQYF. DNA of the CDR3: TGTGCCAGCAGCCCCATTGGTACTAGCGCCTCCTACGAGCAGTACTTC.

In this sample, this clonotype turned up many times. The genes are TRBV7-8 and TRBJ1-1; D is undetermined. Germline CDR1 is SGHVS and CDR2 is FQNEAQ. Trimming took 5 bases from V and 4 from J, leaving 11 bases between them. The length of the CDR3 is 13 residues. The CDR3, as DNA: TGTGCCAGCAGCCTGGGGAAGGGCACTGAAGCTTTCTTT. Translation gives CASSLGKGTEAFF.

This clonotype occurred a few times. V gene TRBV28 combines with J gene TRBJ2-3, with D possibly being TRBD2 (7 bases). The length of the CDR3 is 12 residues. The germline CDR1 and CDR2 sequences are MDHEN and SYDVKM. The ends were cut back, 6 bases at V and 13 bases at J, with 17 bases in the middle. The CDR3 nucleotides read TGTGCCAGCAGCTCCGGGGGGCAGCAAGAGTATTTT. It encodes CASSSGGQQEYF.

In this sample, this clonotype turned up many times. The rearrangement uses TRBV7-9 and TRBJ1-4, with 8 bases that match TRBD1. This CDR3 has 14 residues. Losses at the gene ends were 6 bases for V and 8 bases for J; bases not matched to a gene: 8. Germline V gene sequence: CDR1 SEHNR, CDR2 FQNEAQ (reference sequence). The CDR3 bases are TGTGCCAGCAGTCGGACAGGGAAAGGAGAAAAACTGTTTTTT. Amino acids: CASSRTGKGEKLFF.

The CDR3 DNA reads as TGTGCCAGCACCAACCTAGCGGGGACCCAAGAGACCCAGTACTTC. It codes for CASTNLAGTQETQYF. The genes are TRBV12-3 or TRBV12-4 and TRBJ2-5; 9 nucleotides line up with TRBD2. CDR3 size: 15 residues. V was pared by 7 bases and J by 1 base, with 7 bases of the junction left unmatched.

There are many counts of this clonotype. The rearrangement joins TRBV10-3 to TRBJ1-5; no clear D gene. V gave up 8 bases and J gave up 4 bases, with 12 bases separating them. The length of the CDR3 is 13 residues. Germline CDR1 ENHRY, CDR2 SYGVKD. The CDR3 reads CAIGRESNQPQHF. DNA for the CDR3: TGTGCCATCGGGCGAGAAAGTAATCAGCCCCAGCATTTT.

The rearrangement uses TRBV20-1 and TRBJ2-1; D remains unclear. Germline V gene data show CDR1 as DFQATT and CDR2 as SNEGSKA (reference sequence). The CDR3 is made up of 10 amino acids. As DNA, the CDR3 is TGCAGCCTGAAGGCTAATGAGCAGTTCTTC. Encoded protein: CSLKANEQFF.

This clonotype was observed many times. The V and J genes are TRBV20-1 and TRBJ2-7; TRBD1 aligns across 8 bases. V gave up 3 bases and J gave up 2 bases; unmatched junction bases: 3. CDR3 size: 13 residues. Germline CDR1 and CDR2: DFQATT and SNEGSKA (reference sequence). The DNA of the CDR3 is TGCAGTGCTAGCCCCAGGGGGCCCTACGAGCAGTACTTC. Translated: CSASPRGPYEQYF.

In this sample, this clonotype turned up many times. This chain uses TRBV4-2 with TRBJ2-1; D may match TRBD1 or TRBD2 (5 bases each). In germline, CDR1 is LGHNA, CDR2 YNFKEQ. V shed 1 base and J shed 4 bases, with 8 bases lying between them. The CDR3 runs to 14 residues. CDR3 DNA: TGTGCCAGCAGCCAAGGGGGGTTATACAATGAGCAGTTCTTC. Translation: CASSQGGLYNEQFF.

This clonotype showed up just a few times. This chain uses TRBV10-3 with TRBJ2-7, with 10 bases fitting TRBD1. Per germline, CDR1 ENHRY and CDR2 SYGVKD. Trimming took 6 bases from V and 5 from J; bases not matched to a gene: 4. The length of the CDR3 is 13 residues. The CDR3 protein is CAISSTGGHEQYF. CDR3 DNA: TGTGCCATCAGCTCGACAGGGGGCCACGAGCAGTACTTC.

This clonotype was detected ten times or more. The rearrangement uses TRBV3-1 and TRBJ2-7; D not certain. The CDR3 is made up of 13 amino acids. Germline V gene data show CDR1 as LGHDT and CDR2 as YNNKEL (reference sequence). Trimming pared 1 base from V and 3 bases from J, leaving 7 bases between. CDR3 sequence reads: CASSQGVVYEQYF. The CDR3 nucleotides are TGTGCCAGCAGCCAAGGGGTGGTCTACGAGCAGTACTTC.

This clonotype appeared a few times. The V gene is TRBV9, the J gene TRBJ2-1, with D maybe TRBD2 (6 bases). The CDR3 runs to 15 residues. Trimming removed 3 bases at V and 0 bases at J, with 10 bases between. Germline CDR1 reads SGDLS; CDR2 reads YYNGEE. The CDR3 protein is CASSAGVASYNEQFF. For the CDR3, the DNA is TGTGCCAGCAGCGCGGGGGTGGCCTCCTACAATGAGCAGTTCTTC. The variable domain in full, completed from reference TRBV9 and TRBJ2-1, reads DSGVTQTPKHLITATGQRVTLRCSPRSGDLSVYWYQQSLDQGLQFLIQYYNGEERAKGNILERFSAQQFPDLHSELNLSSLELGDSALYFCASSAGVASYNEQFFGPGTRLTVL.

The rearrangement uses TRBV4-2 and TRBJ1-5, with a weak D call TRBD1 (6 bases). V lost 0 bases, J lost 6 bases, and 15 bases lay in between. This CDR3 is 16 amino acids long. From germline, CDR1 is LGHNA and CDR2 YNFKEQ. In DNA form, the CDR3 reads TGTGCCAGCAGCCAAGAGTTGTGGGGGCAGGGTCAGCCCCAGCATTTT. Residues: CASSQELWGQGQPQHF.

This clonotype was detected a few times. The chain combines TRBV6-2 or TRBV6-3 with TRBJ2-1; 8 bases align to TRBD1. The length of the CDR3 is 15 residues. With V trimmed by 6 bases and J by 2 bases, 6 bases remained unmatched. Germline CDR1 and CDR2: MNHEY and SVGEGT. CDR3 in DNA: TGTGCCAGCAGAACCGGGACAGGCCCCTACAATGAGCAGTTCTTC. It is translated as CASRTGTGPYNEQFF.

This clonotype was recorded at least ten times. The CDR3 coding sequence is TGTGCCAGCAGCTTAAGGGACAGGGGGGACTACGAGCAGTACTTC. Translating gives CASSLRDRGDYEQYF. This chain links TRBV7-2 with TRBJ2-7; 11 positions match TRBD1. The CDR3 length is 15 residues. Germline assignment: CDR1 SGHTA and CDR2 FQGNSA. V was pared by 2 bases and J by 3 bases, with 3 bases of the junction left unmatched.

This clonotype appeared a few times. CDR3 amino acids: CAISLAGADTGELFF. In DNA form, the CDR3 reads TGTGCCATCAGTTTAGCGGGAGCAGACACCGGGGAGCTGTTTTTT. The chain combines TRBV10-3 with TRBJ2-2; the match to TRBD2 covers 9 bases. Per the germline V gene, CDR1 is ENHRY and CDR2 is SYGVKD. J lost 3 bases, V lost 5 bases, and 4 bases had no gene match. The CDR3 spans 15 residues.

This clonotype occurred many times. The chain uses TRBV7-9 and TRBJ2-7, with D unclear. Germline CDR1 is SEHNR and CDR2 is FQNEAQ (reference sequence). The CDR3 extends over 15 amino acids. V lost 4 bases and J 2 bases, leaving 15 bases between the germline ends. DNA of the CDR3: TGTGCCAGCAGCTCCCGGAGTTACACTACCTACGAGCAGTACTTC. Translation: CASSSRSYTTYEQYF.

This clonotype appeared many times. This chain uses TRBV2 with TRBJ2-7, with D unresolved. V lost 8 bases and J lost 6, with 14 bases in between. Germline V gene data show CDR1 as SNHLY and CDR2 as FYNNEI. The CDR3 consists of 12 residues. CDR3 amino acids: CASVPQHGEQYF. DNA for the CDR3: TGTGCCAGCGTACCACAGCACGGCGAGCAGTACTTC.

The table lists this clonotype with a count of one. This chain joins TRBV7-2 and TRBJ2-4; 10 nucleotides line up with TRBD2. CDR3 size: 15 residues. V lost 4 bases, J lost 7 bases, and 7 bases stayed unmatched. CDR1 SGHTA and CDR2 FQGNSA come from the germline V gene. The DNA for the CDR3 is TGTGCCAGCAGCTCCAGTTCTAGCGGGAGTAACATTCAGTACTTC. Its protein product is CASSSSSSGSNIQYF.

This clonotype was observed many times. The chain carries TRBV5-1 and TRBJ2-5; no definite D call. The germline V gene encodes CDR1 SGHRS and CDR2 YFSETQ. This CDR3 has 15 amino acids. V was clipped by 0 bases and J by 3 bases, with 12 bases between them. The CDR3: CASSLGITEEETQYF. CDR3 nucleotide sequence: TGCGCCAGCAGCTTGGGAATTACAGAGGAAGAGACCCAGTACTTC.

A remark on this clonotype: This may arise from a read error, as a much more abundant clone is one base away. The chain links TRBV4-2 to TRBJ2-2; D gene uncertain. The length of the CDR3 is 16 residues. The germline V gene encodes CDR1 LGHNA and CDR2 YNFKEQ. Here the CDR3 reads CASSQGRRINIGELFF. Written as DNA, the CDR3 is TGTGCCAGCAGCCAAGGTCGCAGAATTAACATCGGGGAGCTGTTTTTT.